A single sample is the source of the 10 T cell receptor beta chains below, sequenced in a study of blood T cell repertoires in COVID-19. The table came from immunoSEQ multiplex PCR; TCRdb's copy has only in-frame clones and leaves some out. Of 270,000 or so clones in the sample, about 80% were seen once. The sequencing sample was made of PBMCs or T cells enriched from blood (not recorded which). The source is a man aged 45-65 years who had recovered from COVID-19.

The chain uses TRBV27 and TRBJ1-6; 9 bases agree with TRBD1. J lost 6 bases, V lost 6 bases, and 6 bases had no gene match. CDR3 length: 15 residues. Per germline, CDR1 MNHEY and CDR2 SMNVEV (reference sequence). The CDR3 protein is CASRGQGEGNSPLHF. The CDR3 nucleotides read TGTGCCAGCAGGGGACAGGGCGAGGGTAATTCACCCCTCCACTTT.

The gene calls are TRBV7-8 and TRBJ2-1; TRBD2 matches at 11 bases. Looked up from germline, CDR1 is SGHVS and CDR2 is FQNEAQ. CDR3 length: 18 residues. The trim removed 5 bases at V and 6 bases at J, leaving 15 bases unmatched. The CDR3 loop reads CASSPPIRLAGKGNEQFF. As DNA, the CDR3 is TGTGCCAGCAGCCCTCCGATTAGACTAGCGGGAAAAGGCAATGAGCAGTTCTTC.

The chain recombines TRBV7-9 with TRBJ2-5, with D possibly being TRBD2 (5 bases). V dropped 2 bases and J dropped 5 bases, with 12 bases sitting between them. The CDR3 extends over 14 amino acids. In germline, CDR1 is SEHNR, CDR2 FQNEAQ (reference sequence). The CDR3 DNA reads TGTGCCAGCAGCTTAAAGGGAGAGAGGGAGACCCAGTACTTC. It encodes CASSLKGERETQYF.

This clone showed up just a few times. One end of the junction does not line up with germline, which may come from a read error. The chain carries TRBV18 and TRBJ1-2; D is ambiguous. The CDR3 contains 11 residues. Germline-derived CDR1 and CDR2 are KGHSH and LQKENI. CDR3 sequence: CASSPNYGYTF. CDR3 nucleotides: TGTGCCAGCTCACCTAATTATGGCTACACCTTC.

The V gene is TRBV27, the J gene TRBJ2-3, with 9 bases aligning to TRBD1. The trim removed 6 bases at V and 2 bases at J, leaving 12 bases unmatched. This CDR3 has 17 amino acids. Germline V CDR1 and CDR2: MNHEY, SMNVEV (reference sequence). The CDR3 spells CASRFPSGTGLTDTQYF. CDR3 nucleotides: TGTGCCAGCAGATTCCCTTCCGGGACAGGGCTCACAGATACGCAGTATTTT.

The CDR3 region has the DNA TGTGCCAGCAGCTTTGAACATGGTACAGGGAACTATGGCTACACCTTC. Translation gives CASSFEHGTGNYGYTF. This chain joins TRBV7-2 and TRBJ1-2; D perhaps matches TRBD1 (6 bases). CDR1 and CDR2 (germline): SGHTA, FQGNSA. V lost 3 bases, J lost 2 bases, and 16 bases lay in between. CDR3 length: 16 residues. The variable domain in full, completed from reference TRBV7-2 and TRBJ1-2, reads GAGVSQSPSNKVTEKGKDVELRCDPISGHTALYWYRQSLGQGLEFLIYFQGNSAPDKSGLPSDRFSAERTGGSVSTLTIQRTQQEDSAVYLCASSFEHGTGNYGYTFGSGTRLTVV.

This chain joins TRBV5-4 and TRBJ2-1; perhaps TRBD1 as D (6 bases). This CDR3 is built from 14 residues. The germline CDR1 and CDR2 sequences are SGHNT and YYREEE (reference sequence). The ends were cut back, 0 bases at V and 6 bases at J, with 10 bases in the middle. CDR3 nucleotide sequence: TGTGCCAGCAGCTTGGGACACAGGGTCAATGAGCAGTTCTTC. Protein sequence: CASSLGHRVNEQFF.

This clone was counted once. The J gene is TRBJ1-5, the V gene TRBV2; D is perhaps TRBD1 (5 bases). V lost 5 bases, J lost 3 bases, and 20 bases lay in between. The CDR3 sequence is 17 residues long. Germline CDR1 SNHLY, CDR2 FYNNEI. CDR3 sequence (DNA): TGTGCCAGCAGTCAACATGCAGGGAGGGAACCCAATCAGCCCCAGCATTTT. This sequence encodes CASSQHAGREPNQPQHF. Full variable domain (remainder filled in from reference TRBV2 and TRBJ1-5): EPEVTQTPSHQVTQMGQEVILRCVPISNHLYFYWYRQILGQKVEFLVSFYNNEISEKSEIFDDQFSVERPDGSNFTLKIRSTKLEDSAMYFCASSQHAGREPNQPQHFGDGTRLSIL.

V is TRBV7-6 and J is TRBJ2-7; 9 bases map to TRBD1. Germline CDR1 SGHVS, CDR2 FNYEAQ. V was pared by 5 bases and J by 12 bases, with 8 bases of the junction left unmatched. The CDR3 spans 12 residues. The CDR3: CASSRDRGFWYF. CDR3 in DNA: TGTGCCAGCAGCCGAGACAGGGGGTTCTGGTACTTC.

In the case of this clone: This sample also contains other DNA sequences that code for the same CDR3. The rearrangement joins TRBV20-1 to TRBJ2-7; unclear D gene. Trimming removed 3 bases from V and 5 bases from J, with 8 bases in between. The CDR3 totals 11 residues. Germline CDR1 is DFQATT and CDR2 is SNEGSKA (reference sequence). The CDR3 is CSARSGHEQYF. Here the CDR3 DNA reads TGCAGTGCTAGGTCAGGTCACGAGCAGTACTTC.